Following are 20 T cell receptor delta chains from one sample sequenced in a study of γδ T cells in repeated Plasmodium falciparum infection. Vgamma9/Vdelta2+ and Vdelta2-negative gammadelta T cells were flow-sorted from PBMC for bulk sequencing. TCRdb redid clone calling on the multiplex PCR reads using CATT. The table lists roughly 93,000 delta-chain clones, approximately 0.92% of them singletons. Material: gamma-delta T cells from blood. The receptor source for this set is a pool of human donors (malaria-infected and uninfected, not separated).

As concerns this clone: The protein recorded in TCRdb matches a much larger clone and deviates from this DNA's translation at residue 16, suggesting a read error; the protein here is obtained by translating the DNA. The CDR3 sequence: CALGDPWSGTGGYGVELIF. CDR3 bases: TGTGCTCTTGGGGATCCGTGGTCGGGCACTGGGGGATACGGCGTAGAACTCATCTTT. This chain links TRDV1 with TRDJ1, with 13 bases aligning to TRDD3. With V trimmed by 3 bases and J by 9 bases, 19 bases remained unmatched. CDR3 length: 19 amino acids. The germline V gene has CDR1 TSWWSYY and CDR2 QGS.

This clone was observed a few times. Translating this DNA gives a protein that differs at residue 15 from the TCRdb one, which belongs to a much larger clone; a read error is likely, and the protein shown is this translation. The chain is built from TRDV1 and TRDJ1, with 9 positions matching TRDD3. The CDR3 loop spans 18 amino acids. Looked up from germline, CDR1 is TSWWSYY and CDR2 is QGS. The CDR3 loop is CALGERFKGDTVVDELIF. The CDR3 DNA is TGTGCTCTTGGGGAACGGTTCAAGGGGGATACTGTCGTCGATGAACTCATCTTT.

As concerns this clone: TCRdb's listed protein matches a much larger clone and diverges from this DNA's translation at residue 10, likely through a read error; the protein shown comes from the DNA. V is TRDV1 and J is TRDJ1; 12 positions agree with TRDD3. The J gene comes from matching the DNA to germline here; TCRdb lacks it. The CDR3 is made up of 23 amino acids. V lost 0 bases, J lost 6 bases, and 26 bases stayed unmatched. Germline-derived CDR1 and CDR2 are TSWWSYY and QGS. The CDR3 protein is CALGELGKLPLKVLGDTYYKLIF. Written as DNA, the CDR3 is TGTGCTCTTGGGGAACTTGGCAAATTACCCCTCAAAGTACTGGGGGATACTTACTATAAACTCATCTTT.

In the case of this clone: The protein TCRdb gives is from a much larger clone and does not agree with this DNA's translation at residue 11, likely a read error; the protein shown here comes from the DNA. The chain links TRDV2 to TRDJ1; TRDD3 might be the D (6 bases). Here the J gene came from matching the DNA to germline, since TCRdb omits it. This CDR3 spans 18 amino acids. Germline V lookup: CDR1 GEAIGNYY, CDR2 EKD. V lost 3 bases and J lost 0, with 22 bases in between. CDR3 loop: CACDSIGTGGPYTDKLIF. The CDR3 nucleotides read TGTGCCTGTGACTCAATTGGTACCGGGGGACCGTACACCGATAAACTCATCTTT.

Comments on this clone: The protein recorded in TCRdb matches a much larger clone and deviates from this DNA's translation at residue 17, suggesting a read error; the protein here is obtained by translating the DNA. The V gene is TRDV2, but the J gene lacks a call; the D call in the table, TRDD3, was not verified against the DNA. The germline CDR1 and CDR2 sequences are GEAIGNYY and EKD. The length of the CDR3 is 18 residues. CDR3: CACDTVGGTSGNTDKLTF. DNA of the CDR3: TGTGCCTGTGACACCGTGGGGGGGACTTCGGGGAACACCGATAAACTCACCTTT.

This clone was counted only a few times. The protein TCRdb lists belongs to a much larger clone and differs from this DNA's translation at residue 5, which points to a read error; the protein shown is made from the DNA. The CDR3 DNA reads as TGTGCCTGTTGGCAACCTACGTCTTCTAGGTCTACTGGGGGATATTTTACCGATAAACTCATCTTT. Its translation is CACWQPTSSRSTGGYFTDKLIF. The chain uses TRDV2 and TRDJ1; 11 nucleotides align to TRDD3. Unmatched junction bases numbered 28, after V lost 6 bases and J lost 2 bases. Germline V lookup: CDR1 GEAIGNYY, CDR2 EKD. The CDR3 spans 22 residues.

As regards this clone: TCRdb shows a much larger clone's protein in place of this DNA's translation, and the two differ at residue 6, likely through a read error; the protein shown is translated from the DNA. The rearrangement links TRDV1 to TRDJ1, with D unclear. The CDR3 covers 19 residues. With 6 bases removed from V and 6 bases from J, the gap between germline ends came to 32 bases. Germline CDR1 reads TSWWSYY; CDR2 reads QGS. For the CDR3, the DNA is TGTGCTCTTGGTAGGCCCCTGAAGGCCCGGGAGCGTCTAAGATATAAACTCATCTTT. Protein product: CALGRPLKARERLRYKLIF.

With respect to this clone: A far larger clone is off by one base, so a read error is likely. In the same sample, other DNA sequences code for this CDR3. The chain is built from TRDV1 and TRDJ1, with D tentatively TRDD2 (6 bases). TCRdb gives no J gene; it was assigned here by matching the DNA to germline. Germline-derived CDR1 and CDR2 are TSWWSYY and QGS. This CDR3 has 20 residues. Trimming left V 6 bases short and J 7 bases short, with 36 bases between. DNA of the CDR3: TGTGCTCTTGGAGAATCTACCTTTCCCCTTCCACAGTTGTACTGCTGTAAACTCATCTTT. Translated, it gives CALGESTFPLPQLYCCKLIF.

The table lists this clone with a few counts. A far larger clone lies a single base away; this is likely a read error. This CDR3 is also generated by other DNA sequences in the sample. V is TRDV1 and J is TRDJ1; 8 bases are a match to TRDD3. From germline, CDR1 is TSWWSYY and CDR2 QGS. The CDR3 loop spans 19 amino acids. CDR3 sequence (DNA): TGTGCTCTTGGGGATTCTACGGCTGGGGGACCTTTCACAACCGATAAACTCATCTTC. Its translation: CALGDSTAGGPFTTDKLIF.

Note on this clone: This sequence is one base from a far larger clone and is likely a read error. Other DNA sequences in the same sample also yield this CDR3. CDR3 sequence reads: CACDTGLGKGLGTDKLIF. CDR3 DNA: TGTGCCTGTGACACCGGACTGGGGAAGGGCCTGGGCACCGATAAACTCATCTTT. The chain is built from TRDV2 and TRDJ1, with 7 positions matching TRDD3. Here the J gene was assigned by germline matching of the DNA, as TCRdb has none. Germline CDR1 and CDR2: GEAIGNYY and EKD. The V and J ends lost 0 bases and 1 base, in that order; junction bases with no gene match: 13. This CDR3 has 18 residues.

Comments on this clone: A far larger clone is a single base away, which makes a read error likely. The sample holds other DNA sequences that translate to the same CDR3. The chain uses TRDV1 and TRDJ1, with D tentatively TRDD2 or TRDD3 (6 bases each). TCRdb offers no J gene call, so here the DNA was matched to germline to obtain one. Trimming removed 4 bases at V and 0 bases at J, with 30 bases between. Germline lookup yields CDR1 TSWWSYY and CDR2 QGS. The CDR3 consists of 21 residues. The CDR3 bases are TGTGCTCTTGGGGTCCATCCTACCCAACTGTGCGTGGGGGTCAACACCGATAAACTCATCTTT. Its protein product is CALGVHPTQLCVGVNTDKLIF.

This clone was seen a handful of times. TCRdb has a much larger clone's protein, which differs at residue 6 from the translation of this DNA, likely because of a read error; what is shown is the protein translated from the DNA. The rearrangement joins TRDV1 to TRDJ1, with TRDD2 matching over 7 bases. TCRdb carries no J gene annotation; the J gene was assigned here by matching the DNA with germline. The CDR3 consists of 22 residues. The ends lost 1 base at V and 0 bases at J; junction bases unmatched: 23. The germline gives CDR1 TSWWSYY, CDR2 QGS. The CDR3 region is CALGEPIPTAGTPSKYTDKLIF. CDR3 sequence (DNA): TGTGCTCTTGGGGAACCTATTCCTACGGCTGGGACACCGTCGAAGTACACCGATAAACTCATCTTT.

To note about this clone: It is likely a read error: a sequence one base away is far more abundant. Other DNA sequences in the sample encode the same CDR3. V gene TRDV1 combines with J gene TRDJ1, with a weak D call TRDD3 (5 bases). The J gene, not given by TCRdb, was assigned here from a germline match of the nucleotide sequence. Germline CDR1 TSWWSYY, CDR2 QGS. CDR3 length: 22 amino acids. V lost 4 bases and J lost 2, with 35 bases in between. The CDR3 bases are TGTGCTCTTGGGGTGGTGGTCGATACCCCGCGGTTATATTGGGGTTATACCGATAAACTCATCTTT. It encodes CALGVVVDTPRLYWGYTDKLIF.

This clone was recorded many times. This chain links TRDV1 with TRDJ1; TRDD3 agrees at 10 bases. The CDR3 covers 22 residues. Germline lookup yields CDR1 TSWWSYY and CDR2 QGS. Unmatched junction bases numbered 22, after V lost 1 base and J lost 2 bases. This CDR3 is CALGEPPSGGDTRGRGTDKLIF. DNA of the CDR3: TGTGCTCTTGGGGAACCCCCTTCGGGGGGGGATACGCGTGGACGAGGGACCGATAAACTCATCTTT.

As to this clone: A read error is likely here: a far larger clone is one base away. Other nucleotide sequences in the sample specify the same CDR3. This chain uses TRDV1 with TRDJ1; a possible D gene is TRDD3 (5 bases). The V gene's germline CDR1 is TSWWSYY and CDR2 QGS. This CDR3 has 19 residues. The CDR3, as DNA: TGTGCTCTTGGGGAAGATATCTCCGGGATTCCCCCGTACACCGACAAACTCATCTTT. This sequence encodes CALGEDISGIPPYTDKLIF.

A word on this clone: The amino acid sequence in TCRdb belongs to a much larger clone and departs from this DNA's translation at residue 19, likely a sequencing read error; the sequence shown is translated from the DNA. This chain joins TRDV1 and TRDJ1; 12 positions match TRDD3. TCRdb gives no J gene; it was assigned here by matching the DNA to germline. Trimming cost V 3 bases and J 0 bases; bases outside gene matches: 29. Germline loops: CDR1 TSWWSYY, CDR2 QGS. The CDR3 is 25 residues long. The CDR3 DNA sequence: TGTGCTCTTGGGGATACCCACGGGAGGAACTACTGGGGGATACCCCCATCCTTGCACACCGATAAACTCATCTTT. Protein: CALGDTHGRNYWGIPPSLHTDKLIF.

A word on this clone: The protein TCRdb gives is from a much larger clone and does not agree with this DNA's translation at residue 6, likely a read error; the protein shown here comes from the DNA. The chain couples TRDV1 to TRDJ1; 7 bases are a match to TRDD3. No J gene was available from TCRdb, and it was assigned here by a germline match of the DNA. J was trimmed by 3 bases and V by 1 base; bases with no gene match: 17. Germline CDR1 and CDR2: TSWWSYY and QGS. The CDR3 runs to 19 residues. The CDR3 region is CALGEPTFGGPIEADKLIF. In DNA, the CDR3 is TGTGCTCTTGGGGAACCCACCTTTGGGGGACCAATTGAGGCCGATAAACTCATCTTT.

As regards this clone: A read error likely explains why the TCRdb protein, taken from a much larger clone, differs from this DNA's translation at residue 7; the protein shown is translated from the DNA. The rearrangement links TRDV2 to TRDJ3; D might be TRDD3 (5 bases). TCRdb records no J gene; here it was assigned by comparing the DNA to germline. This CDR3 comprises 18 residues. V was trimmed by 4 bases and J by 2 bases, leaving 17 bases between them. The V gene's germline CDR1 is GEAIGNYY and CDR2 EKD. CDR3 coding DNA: TGTGCCTGTGATTATGGGGAATCCCAAGCCTGGGACACCCGACAGATGTTTTTC. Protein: CACDYGESQAWDTRQMFF.

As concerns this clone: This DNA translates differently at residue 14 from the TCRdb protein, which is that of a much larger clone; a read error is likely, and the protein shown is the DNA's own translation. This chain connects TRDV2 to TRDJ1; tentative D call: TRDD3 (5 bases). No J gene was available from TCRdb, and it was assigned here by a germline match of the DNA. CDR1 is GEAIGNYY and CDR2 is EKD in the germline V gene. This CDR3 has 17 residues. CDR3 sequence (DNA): TGTGCCTGTGACACCGGAGGGGGCAAAGAGTACACCGATAGACTCATCTTT. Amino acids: CACDTGGGKEYTDRLIF.

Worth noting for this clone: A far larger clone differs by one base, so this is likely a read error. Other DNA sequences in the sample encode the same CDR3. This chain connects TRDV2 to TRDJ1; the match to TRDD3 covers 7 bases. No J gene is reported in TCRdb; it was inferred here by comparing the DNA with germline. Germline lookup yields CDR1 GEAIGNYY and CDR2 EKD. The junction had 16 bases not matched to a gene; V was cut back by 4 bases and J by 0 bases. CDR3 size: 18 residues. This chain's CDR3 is CACEPLSTGVGYTDKLIF. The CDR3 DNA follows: TGTGCCTGTGAGCCCCTTTCTACTGGGGTCGGGTACACCGATAAACTCATCTTT.